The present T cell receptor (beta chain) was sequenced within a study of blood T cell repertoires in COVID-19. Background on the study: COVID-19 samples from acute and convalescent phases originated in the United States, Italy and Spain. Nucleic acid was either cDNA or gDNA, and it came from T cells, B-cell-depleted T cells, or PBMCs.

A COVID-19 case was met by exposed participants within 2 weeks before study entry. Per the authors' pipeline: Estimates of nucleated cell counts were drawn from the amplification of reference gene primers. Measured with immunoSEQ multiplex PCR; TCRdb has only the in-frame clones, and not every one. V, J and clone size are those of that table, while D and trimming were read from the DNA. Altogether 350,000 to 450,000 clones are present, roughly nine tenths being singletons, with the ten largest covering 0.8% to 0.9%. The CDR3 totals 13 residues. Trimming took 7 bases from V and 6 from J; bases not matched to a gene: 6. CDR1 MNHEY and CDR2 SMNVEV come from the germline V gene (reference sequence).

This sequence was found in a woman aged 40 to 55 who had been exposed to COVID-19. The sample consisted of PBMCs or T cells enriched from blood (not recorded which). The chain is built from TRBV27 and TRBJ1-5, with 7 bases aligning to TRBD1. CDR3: CASMGQGGQPQHF. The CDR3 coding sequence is TGTGCCAGCATGGGGCAGGGGGGTCAGCCCCAGCATTTT.